This T cell receptor beta chain is drawn from a study of CD4 T cells in relation to SARS-CoV-2 and coronaviruses. Overall study context: The restricting HLA molecule for shared crossreactive spike epitopes was mapped.

The CDR3 loop spans 13 amino acids. V was clipped by 4 bases and J by 6 bases, with 13 bases between them. Deep TCR-beta sequencing used DNA from uncultured naive and memory CD4+ T cells. Sequencing used immunoSEQ multiplex PCR; TCRdb keeps in-frame clones, though not all of them. The repertoire consists of approximately 50,000 clones, with roughly nine tenths occurring once and the leading ten covering approximately 0.4%. Sequencing was carried out using naive CD4+ T cells from PBMCs. The subset: naive CD4+ T cells isolated by negative enrichment. The clonotype originates from an adult with COVID-19. This rearrangement joins TRBV12-3 or TRBV12-4 to TRBJ2-7, with D perhaps given as TRBD1 or TRBD2 (6 bases each). In DNA form, the CDR3 reads TGTGCCAGCAGTTCCCAGGGGACTCTCGAGCAGTACTTC. Protein: CASSSQGTLEQYF.